This T cell receptor (beta chain) was sequenced for a study of blood T cell repertoires in COVID-19 (dated by TCRdb to 2020 to 2022). Background for the entire study: Collaborator samples came from the United States, Italy and Spain and covered acute and convalescent phases of COVID-19. HLA class I and class II types, where available, came from metadata supplied by the sample provider rather than from assay-based typing. The dataset comprised deeply sampled blood TCRbeta repertoires from subjects exposed to, actively infected with, or recovered from COVID-19. The prospective study material was composed of cDNA or gDNA derived from T cells, B-cell-depleted T cells, or PBMCs. The samples were drawn from the first 160 participants of the ongoing ImmuneRACE study and from 1,254 subjects provided by 6 global collaborators. Sample metadata almost always included a de-identified subject ID, COVID-19 status, age in years and sex. The repertoires were made available in a free public database intended to serve as a resource for research on the immune response to SARS-CoV-2.

CDR1 SGHNT and CDR2 YYREEE are derived from the germline V gene (reference sequence). V is pared back by 1 base and J by 5 bases, with 19 bases lying between the germline termini. Measured from the cysteine to the phenylalanine, the CDR3 is 17 residues long. The kept DNA is CDR3 alone, 51 bases in frame from the first base. Each collaborating institution followed its own protocols to collect whole blood in K2EDTA tubes. For TCRbeta analysis, collaborators shipped samples as frozen whole blood, isolated PBMCs, or DNA extracted from either of those sample types. The paper as a whole reports these results and caveats: Clinical and demographic metadata were provided uncurated, with the amount varying by source and participant.

TCRbeta CDR3 regions were amplified from genomic DNA by means of the immunoSEQ Assay, a bias-controlled multiplex PCR. As for how the authors treated the data: Within the assay, amplification of reference gene primers was used to estimate how many nucleated cells each sample contained. Sequence reads were collapsed and filtered to measure the absolute abundance of every unique TCRbeta CDR3 rearrangement. For each sample, productive Simpson clonality was calculated as the square root of Simpson's diversity index across productive rearrangements. In its TCRdb copy, this immuneACCESS table keeps in-frame sequences only and misses some clones. Where compared with another copy, unresolved V genes explain less than half of these, and the others have no known cause. V and J calls and clone size are those listed in that table; D and trimming were worked out from the DNA. This sample has fewer than 30,000 clones in its table, and 65% to 90% of those were observed once. The ten most abundant clones make up about 25% of the sample.

Comments on this clone: Its antigen target is currently unknown. No per-base quality is available; no much larger clone lies one base away.

The chain links TRBV5-4 with TRBJ2-1, and perhaps TRBD1 as D gene, on 5 matching bases. The specimen sequenced was peripheral blood. The receptor was isolated from a human donor in a cohort sampled during active COVID-19. The CDR3: CASSLKVRTRLDNEQFF. The sequenced DNA: TGTGCCAGCAGCTTGAAGGTAAGGACAAGACTGGACAATGAGCAGTTCTTC.